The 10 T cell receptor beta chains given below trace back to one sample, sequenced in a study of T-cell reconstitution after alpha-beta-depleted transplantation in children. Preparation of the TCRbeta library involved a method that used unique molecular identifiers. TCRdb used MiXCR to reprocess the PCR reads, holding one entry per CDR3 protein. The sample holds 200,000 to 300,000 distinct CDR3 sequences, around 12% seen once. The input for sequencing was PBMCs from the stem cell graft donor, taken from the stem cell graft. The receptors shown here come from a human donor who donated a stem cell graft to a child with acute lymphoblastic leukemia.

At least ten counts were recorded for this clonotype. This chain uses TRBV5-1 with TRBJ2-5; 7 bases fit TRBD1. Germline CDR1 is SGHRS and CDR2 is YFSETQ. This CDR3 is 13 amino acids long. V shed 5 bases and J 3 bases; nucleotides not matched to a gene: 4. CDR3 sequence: CASRIGTEETQYF. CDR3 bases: TGCGCCAGCAGAATAGGGACAGAAGAGACCCAGTACTTC.

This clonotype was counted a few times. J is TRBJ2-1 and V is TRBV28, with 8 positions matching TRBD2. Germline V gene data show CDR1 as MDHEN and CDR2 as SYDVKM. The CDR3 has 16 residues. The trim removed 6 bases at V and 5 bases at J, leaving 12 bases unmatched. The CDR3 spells CASRGGSGGAHNEQFF. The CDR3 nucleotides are TGTGCCAGCAGGGGGGGGTCCGGGGGGGCCCACAATGAGCAGTTCTTC.

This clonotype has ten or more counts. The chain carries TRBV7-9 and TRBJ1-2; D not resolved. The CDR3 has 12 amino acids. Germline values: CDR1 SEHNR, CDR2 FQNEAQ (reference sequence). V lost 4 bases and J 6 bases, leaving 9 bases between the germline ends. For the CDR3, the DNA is TGTGCCAGCAGCTGGGGAGAAGATGGCTACACCTTC. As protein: CASSWGEDGYTF.

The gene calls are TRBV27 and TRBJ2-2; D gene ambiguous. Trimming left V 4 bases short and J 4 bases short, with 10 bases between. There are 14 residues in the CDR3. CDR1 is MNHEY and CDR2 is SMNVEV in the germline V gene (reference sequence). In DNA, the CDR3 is TGTGCCAGCAGTTCCGACCTGGCCACCGGGGAGCTGTTTTTT. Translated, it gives CASSSDLATGELFF.

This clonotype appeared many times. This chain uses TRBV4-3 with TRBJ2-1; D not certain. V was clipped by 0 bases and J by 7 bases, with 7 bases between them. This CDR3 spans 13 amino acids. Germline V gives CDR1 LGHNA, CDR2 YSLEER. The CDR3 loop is CASSQDLGNEQFF. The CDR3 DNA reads TGCGCCAGCAGCCAAGATTTAGGGAATGAGCAGTTCTTC.

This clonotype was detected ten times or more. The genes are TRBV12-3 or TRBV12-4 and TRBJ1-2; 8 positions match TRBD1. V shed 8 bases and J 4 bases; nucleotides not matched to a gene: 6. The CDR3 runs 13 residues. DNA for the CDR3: TGTGCCAGCCGAAACACAGGGGGCTATGGCTACACCTTC. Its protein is CASRNTGGYGYTF.

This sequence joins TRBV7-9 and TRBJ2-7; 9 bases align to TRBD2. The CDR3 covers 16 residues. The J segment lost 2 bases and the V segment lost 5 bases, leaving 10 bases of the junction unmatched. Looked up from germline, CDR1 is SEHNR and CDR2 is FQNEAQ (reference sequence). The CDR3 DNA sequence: TGTGCCAGCAGCCCGCGGGGGGGGAGGGGCACCTACGAGCAGTACTTC. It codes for CASSPRGGRGTYEQYF.

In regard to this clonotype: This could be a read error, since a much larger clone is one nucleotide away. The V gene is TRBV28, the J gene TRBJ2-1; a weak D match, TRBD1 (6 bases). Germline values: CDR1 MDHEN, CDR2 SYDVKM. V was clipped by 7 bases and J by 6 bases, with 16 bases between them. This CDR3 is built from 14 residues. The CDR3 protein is CASNPHGQLNEQFF. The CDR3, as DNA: TGTGCCAGCAACCCCCATGGACAGCTCAATGAGCAGTTCTTC.

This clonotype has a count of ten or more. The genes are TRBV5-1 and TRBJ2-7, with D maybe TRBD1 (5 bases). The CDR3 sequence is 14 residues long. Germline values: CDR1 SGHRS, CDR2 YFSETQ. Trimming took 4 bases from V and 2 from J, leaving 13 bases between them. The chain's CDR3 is CASSQGQYPYEQYF. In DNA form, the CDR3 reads TGCGCCAGCAGCCAAGGACAATACCCCTACGAGCAGTACTTC.

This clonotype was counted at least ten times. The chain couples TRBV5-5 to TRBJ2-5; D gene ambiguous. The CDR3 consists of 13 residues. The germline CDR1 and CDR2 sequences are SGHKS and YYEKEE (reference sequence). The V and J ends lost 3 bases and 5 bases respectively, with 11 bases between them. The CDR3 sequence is CASSSQFGETQYF. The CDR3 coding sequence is TGTGCCAGCAGCTCGCAATTCGGGGAGACCCAGTACTTC.